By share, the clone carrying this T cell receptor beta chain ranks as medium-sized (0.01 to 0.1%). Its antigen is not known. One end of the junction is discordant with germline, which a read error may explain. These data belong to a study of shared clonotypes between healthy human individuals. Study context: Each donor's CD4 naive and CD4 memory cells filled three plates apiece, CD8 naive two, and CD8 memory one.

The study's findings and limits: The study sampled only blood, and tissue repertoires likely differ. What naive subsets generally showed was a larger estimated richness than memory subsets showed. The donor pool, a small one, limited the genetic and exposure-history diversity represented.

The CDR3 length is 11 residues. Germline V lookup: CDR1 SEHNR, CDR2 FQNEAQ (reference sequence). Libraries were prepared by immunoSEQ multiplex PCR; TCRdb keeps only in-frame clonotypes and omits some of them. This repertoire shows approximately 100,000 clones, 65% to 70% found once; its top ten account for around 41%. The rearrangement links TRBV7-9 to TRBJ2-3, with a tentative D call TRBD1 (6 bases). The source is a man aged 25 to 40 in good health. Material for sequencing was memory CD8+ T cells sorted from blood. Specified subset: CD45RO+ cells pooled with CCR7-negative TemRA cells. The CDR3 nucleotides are TGTGCCAGCAGCTCCTCCTCCGGGACATACTTT. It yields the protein CASSSSSGTYF.